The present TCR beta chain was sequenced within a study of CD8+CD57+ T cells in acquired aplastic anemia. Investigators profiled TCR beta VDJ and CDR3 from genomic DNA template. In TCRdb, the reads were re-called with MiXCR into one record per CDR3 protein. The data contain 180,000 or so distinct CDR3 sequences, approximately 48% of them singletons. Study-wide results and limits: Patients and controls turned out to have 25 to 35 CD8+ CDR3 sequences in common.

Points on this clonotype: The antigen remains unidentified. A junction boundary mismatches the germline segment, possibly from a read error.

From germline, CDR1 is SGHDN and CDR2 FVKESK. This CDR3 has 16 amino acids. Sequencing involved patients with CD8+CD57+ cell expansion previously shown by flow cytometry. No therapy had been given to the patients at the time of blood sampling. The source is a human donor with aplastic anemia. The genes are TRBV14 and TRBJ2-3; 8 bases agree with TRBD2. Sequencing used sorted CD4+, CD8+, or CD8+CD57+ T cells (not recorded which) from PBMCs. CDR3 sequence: CASSPTAGAVTDTQYF. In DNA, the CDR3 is TGTGCCAGCAGCCCAACAGCGGGGGCAGTCACAGATACGCAGTACTTT.